This T cell receptor beta chain was sequenced in a study of tumor-infiltrating lymphocytes in primary liver carcinoma. For the study at large: Per sample, productive TCRbeta reads numbered roughly 3.5 to 7.13 million, similar across tissue types. Study-level points and caveats: Tumors and blood were compared for top-250-clone fraction, and tumors had the significantly higher value (p = 0.039).

This clonotype appeared a single time. Its cognate antigen is unknown. Using a constant-region primer together with ProtoScript II reverse transcriptase, TCR beta cDNA was made from around 500 ng of total RNA. Employing slightly modified ARM-PCR, three nested multiplex PCR rounds were run, and these gave rise to the TCR beta libraries. Primers for the first two PCR rounds were TRBV1-TRBV30 forward primers and a C-beta reverse primer (approximately 9 cycles per round). MiXCR, run by TCRdb on the multiplex PCR reads, gives a single entry per CDR3 protein. The repertoire consists of 100,000 or so distinct CDR3 sequences, with roughly 80% occurring once and the leading ten covering approximately 20%. Unsorted bulk tissue of about 20-30 mg yielded co-extracted RNA and DNA. Five separate regions of each tumor underwent sampling. Germline lookup yields CDR1 ENHRY and CDR2 SYGVKD. V gave up 5 bases and J gave up 6 bases; unmatched junction bases: 7. CDR3 length equals 15 residues.

This receptor was obtained from a man aged 40-55 years with primary liver carcinoma and hepatitis B virus infection. The chain carries TRBV10-3 and TRBJ1-4; 9 bases align to TRBD1. The sample was liver tumor tissue from sampling region 3. The subset denotes: tumor region T3, left-lateral pole. CDR3 region: CAISNRGRGDEKLFF. DNA for the CDR3: TGTGCCATCAGTAACAGGGGGCGTGGGGATGAAAAACTGTTTTTT.